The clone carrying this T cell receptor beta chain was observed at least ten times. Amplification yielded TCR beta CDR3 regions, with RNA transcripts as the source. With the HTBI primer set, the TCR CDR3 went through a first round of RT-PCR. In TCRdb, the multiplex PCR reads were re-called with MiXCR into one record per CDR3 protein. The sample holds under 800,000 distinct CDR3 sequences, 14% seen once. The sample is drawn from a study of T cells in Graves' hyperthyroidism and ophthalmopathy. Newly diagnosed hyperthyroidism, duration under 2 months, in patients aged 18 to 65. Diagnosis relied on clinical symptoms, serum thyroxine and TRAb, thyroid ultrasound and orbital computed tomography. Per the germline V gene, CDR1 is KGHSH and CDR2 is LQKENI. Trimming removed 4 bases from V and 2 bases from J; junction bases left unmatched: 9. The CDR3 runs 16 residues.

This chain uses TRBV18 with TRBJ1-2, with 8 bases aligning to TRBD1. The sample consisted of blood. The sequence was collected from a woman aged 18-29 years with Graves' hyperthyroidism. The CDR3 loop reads CASSLERTGPNYGYTF. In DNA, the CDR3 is TGTGCCAGCTCACTCGAGAGGACAGGGCCCAACTATGGCTACACCTTC.